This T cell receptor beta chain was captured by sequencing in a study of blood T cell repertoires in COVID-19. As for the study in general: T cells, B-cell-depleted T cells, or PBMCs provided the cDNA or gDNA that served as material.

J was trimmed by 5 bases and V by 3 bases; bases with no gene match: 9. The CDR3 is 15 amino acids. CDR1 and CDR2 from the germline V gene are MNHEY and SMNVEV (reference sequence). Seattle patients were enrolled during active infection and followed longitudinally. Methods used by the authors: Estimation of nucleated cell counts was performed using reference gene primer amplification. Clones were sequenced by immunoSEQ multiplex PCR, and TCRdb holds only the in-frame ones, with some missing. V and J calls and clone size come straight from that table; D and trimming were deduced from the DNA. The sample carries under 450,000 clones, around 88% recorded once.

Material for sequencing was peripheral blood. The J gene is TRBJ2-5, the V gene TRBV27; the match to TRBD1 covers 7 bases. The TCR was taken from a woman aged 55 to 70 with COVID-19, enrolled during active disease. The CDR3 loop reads CASSFLATGEETQYF. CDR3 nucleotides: TGTGCCAGCAGTTTCCTCGCTACAGGGGAGGAGACCCAGTACTTC.